Listed below are T cell receptor beta chains from one sample, sequenced in a study of T cell responses to AZD1222 COVID-19 vaccine. Sequenced by immunoSEQ multiplex PCR; TCRdb stores in-frame clones only, minus some. The table lists approximately 180,000 clones, around 90% of them singletons, with about 2.8% in the top ten. Sequencing was performed on peripheral blood, taken on day 0 of AZD1222 vaccination. These receptors originate from an adult in good health. Each CDR3 is given with its conserved first and last residue. The D gene is left open where the match is weak.

cdr3_length: 16; d_call: TRBD2; j_call: TRBJ2-1; v_call: TRBV27; cdr3_aa: CASSLSGGSGRDYWFF; cdr3_nt: TGTGCCAGCAGTTTAAGTGGAGGTAGCGGGAGGGATTATTGGTTCTTC
cdr3_length: 14; d_call: -; j_call: TRBJ1-1; v_call: TRBV5-1; cdr3_aa: CASRVNTGNTEAFF; cdr3_nt: TGCGCCAGCAGGGTTAATACAGGGAACACTGAAGCTTTCTTT
cdr3_length: 15; d_call: -; j_call: TRBJ1-2; v_call: TRBV4-1; cdr3_aa: CASRPQGLSNYGYTF; cdr3_nt: TGCGCCAGCAGACCTCAGGGTCTATCTAACTATGGCTACACCTTC
cdr3_length: 13; d_call: -; j_call: TRBJ1-1; v_call: TRBV12-3/TRBV12-4; cdr3_aa: CASRSDGSLEAFF; cdr3_nt: TGTGCCAGCAGGTCAGACGGGTCTCTTGAAGCTTTCTTT
cdr3_length: 13; d_call: TRBD2; j_call: TRBJ2-7; v_call: TRBV7-2; cdr3_aa: CASSRPPAGGPYF; cdr3_nt: TGTGCCAGCAGCCGTCCCCCAGCGGGAGGACCGTACTTC
cdr3_length: 13; d_call: -; j_call: TRBJ2-1; v_call: TRBV13; cdr3_aa: CASSRRQAYEQFF; cdr3_nt: TGTGCCAGCAGCCGTAGGCAAGCATATGAGCAGTTCTTC
cdr3_length: 16; d_call: TRBD2; j_call: TRBJ2-2; v_call: TRBV15; cdr3_aa: CATSMGTSGSPGELFF; cdr3_nt: TGTGCCACCAGCATGGGGACTAGCGGGAGTCCCGGGGAGCTGTTTTTT
cdr3_length: 18; d_call: -; j_call: TRBJ2-1; v_call: TRBV19; cdr3_aa: CASTSRESRGGWDNEQFF; cdr3_nt: TGTGCCAGTACTTCCAGGGAGAGTAGAGGGGGGTGGGACAATGAGCAGTTCTTC
cdr3_length: 15; d_call: -; j_call: TRBJ1-2; v_call: TRBV7-2; cdr3_aa: CASSLDRVRNYGYTF; cdr3_nt: TGTGCCAGCAGCTTAGACAGGGTGCGAAACTATGGCTACACCTTC
cdr3_length: 16; d_call: TRBD2; j_call: TRBJ2-1; v_call: TRBV7-2; cdr3_aa: CASSFTSGEKRHEQFF; cdr3_nt: TGTGCCAGCAGCTTTACTAGCGGAGAGAAGCGGCATGAGCAGTTCTTC
cdr3_length: 15; d_call: TRBD1; j_call: TRBJ1-3; v_call: TRBV18; cdr3_aa: CASSSGTGVGNTIYF; cdr3_nt: TGTGCCAGCTCGTCCGGGACAGGGGTCGGAAACACCATATATTTT
cdr3_length: 15; d_call: -; j_call: TRBJ1-6; v_call: TRBV28; cdr3_aa: CASRGQGEGNSPLHF; cdr3_nt: TGTGCCAGCAGGGGGCAGGGCGAGGGTAATTCACCCCTCCACTTT
cdr3_length: 16; d_call: -; j_call: TRBJ2-1; v_call: TRBV28; cdr3_aa: CASSLPGLYSYNEQFF; cdr3_nt: TGTGCCAGCAGTCTACCAGGACTATACTCCTACAATGAGCAGTTCTTC
cdr3_length: 11; d_call: -; j_call: TRBJ1-1; v_call: TRBV7-8; cdr3_aa: CASSQSAEAFF; cdr3_nt: TGTGCCAGCAGCCAGAGCGCTGAAGCTTTCTTT